A selection of T cell receptor beta chains follows, all from one sample in a study of HIV-infected children after antiretroviral therapy interruption. TCRdb processed the 3' RACE reads anew with MiXCR; each CDR3 protein has one entry. The sample consists of more than 75,000 distinct CDR3 sequences, less than 7% of them appearing once. Sequences were derived from CD45RA+ CD4+ T cells from PBMCs, pooled from several time points, sampled from a donor given antiretroviral therapy, either interrupted or continuous. The receptors originated from a pool of human donors with HIV. Each CDR3 is given with its conserved first and last residue. The D gene is left open where the match is weak. Clone sizes are given selectively: once, few, many, or a class where the clone is expanded.

v_call: TRBV2; j_call: TRBJ2-3; d_call: -; clone_size: many; cdr3_aa: CASSATPPGTDTQYF; cdr3_nt: TGTGCCAGCAGTGCTACACCCCCGGGAACAGATACGCAGTATTTT
v_call: TRBV6-1; j_call: TRBJ1-1; d_call: TRBD1; clone_size: many; cdr3_aa: CASRSDRAKYEAFF; cdr3_nt: TGTGCCAGCAGATCGGACAGGGCAAAATACGAAGCTTTCTTT
v_call: TRBV12-3/TRBV12-4; j_call: TRBJ1-4; d_call: -; clone_size: many; cdr3_aa: CASSSQGSLYNEKLFF; cdr3_nt: TGTGCCAGCAGTTCCCAGGGGAGCCTTTATAATGAAAAACTGTTTTTT
v_call: TRBV30; j_call: TRBJ2-1; d_call: TRBD2; clone_size: many; cdr3_aa: CAWSGGADNEQFF; cdr3_nt: TGTGCCTGGAGCGGGGGGGCCGACAATGAGCAGTTCTTC
v_call: TRBV20-1; j_call: TRBJ1-2; d_call: -; clone_size: many; cdr3_aa: CSARSRGESNYGYTF; cdr3_nt: TGCAGTGCTAGATCCCGGGGAGAAAGCAACTATGGCTACACCTTC
v_call: TRBV3-1; j_call: TRBJ2-1; d_call: -; clone_size: -; cdr3_aa: CASSQGYSYNEQFF; cdr3_nt: TGTGCCAGCAGCCAGGGGTACTCCTACAATGAGCAGTTCTTC
v_call: TRBV6-5; j_call: TRBJ1-1; d_call: -; clone_size: -; cdr3_aa: CASSMDWGPTEAFF; cdr3_nt: TGTGCCAGCAGTATGGACTGGGGCCCCACTGAAGCTTTCTTT
v_call: TRBV19; j_call: TRBJ1-2; d_call: TRBD1; clone_size: -; cdr3_aa: CASSNRQGDMDGYTF; cdr3_nt: TGTGCCAGTAGTAACCGACAGGGAGATATGGATGGCTACACCTTC
v_call: TRBV29-1; j_call: TRBJ2-7; d_call: -; clone_size: many; cdr3_aa: CSVVSAGSSYEQYF; cdr3_nt: TGCAGCGTTGTAAGCGCAGGGTCGAGCTACGAGCAGTACTTC
v_call: TRBV7-2; j_call: TRBJ2-3; d_call: TRBD1; clone_size: -; cdr3_aa: CASSPHRGSHTDTQYF; cdr3_nt: TGTGCCAGCAGCCCACACAGGGGCTCCCACACAGATACGCAGTATTTT
v_call: TRBV3-1; j_call: TRBJ2-1; d_call: -; clone_size: many; cdr3_aa: CASSQAANNEQFF; cdr3_nt: TGTGCCAGCAGCCAAGCAGCCAACAATGAGCAGTTCTTC
v_call: TRBV5-1; j_call: TRBJ2-2; d_call: -; clone_size: -; cdr3_aa: CASRRDANTGELFF; cdr3_nt: TGCGCCAGCAGAAGAGACGCGAACACCGGGGAGCTGTTTTTT
v_call: TRBV12-5; j_call: TRBJ1-2; d_call: TRBD1; clone_size: -; cdr3_aa: CASGLVLGRQGAAGYTF; cdr3_nt: TGTGCTAGTGGTTTGGTCCTTGGTAGACAGGGGGCTGCTGGCTACACCTTC
v_call: TRBV12-3/TRBV12-4; j_call: TRBJ1-2; d_call: -; clone_size: many; cdr3_aa: CASSSLAYGYTF; cdr3_nt: TGTGCCAGCAGTTCCCTAGCCTATGGCTACACCTTC
v_call: TRBV21-1; j_call: TRBJ2-1; d_call: -; clone_size: -; cdr3_aa: CASSNGGLSYNEQFF; cdr3_nt: TGTGCCAGCAGCAACGGGGGCCTCTCCTACAATGAGCAGTTCTTC
v_call: TRBV6-5; j_call: TRBJ2-2; d_call: -; clone_size: many; cdr3_aa: CASSFGGELFF; cdr3_nt: TGTGCCAGCAGCTTCGGCGGGGAGCTGTTTTTT
v_call: TRBV5-1; j_call: TRBJ2-3; d_call: -; clone_size: many; cdr3_aa: CASSLTRRASTDTQYF; cdr3_nt: TGCGCCAGCAGCTTGACGCGCAGGGCGAGCACAGATACGCAGTATTTT
v_call: TRBV12-3/TRBV12-4; j_call: TRBJ1-1; d_call: -; clone_size: few; cdr3_aa: CASSLATGQGTEAFF; cdr3_nt: TGTGCCAGCAGTTTAGCCACAGGGCAGGGCACTGAAGCTTTCTTT
v_call: TRBV12-3/TRBV12-4; j_call: TRBJ2-7; d_call: -; clone_size: -; cdr3_aa: CASSRSGSVYEQYF; cdr3_nt: TGTGCCAGCAGTCGATCCGGCAGTGTCTACGAGCAGTACTTC
v_call: TRBV12-3/TRBV12-4; j_call: TRBJ1-2; d_call: -; clone_size: many; cdr3_aa: CASRTELNYGYTF; cdr3_nt: TGTGCCAGCAGAACAGAACTAAACTATGGCTACACCTTC
v_call: TRBV19; j_call: TRBJ2-6; d_call: -; clone_size: many; cdr3_aa: CASSNRQGASGANVLTF; cdr3_nt: TGTGCCAGTAGTAACCGCCAGGGTGCCTCTGGGGCCAACGTCCTGACTTTC
v_call: TRBV6-2/TRBV6-3; j_call: TRBJ1-1; d_call: TRBD1; clone_size: -; cdr3_aa: CASSYGTGRLNTEAFF; cdr3_nt: TGTGCCAGCAGTTACGGGACAGGACGCCTTAACACTGAAGCTTTCTTT
v_call: TRBV29-1; j_call: TRBJ1-2; d_call: TRBD1; clone_size: many; cdr3_aa: CSVERGQGYGYTF; cdr3_nt: TGCAGCGTTGAAAGGGGACAGGGCTATGGCTACACCTTC
v_call: TRBV7-2; j_call: TRBJ2-5; d_call: -; clone_size: many; cdr3_aa: CASSQQETQYF; cdr3_nt: TGTGCCAGCAGCCAACAAGAGACCCAGTACTTC
v_call: TRBV7-1; j_call: TRBJ2-1; d_call: TRBD2; clone_size: -; cdr3_aa: CASSSGRGASYNEQFF; cdr3_nt: TGTGCCAGCAGCTCCGGGCGGGGGGCATCGTACAATGAGCAGTTCTTC
v_call: TRBV6-5; j_call: TRBJ2-3; d_call: -; clone_size: -; cdr3_aa: CASSYRRVSGTDTQYF; cdr3_nt: TGTGCCAGCAGTTACCGCCGGGTCTCTGGCACAGATACGCAGTATTTT
v_call: TRBV10-3; j_call: TRBJ2-7; d_call: -; clone_size: many; cdr3_aa: CAIGPEDEQYF; cdr3_nt: TGTGCCATCGGACCTGAGGACGAGCAGTACTTC
v_call: TRBV6-5; j_call: TRBJ2-5; d_call: TRBD2; clone_size: few; cdr3_aa: CASSRTSGEETQYF; cdr3_nt: TGTGCCAGCAGTCGGACTAGCGGGGAAGAGACCCAGTACTTC
v_call: TRBV20-1; j_call: TRBJ2-7; d_call: -; clone_size: many; cdr3_aa: CSARDPRTASYEQYF; cdr3_nt: TGCAGTGCTAGAGATCCCCGGACGGCATCCTACGAGCAGTACTTC
v_call: TRBV12-3/TRBV12-4; j_call: TRBJ1-5; d_call: -; clone_size: many; cdr3_aa: CASSQGAAQPQHF; cdr3_nt: TGTGCCAGCAGTCAGGGAGCGGCTCAGCCCCAGCATTTT
v_call: TRBV7-2; j_call: TRBJ1-1; d_call: TRBD1; clone_size: once; cdr3_aa: CASSAGQGVAEAFF; cdr3_nt: TGTGCCAGCAGCGCGGGACAGGGCGTCGCTGAAGCTTTCTTT
v_call: TRBV12-3/TRBV12-4; j_call: TRBJ1-5; d_call: -; clone_size: many; cdr3_aa: CASSLQVSNQPQHF; cdr3_nt: TGTGCCAGCAGTTTGCAGGTATCCAATCAGCCCCAGCATTTT
v_call: TRBV5-1; j_call: TRBJ2-1; d_call: -; clone_size: -; cdr3_aa: CASSLGSISYNEQFF; cdr3_nt: TGCGCCAGCAGCTTGGGATCTATCTCCTACAATGAGCAGTTCTTC
v_call: TRBV7-3; j_call: TRBJ2-3; d_call: TRBD1; clone_size: -; cdr3_aa: CASSTRGRSTDTQYF; cdr3_nt: TGTGCCAGCAGCACCAGGGGGAGAAGCACAGATACGCAGTATTTT
v_call: TRBV18; j_call: TRBJ1-1; d_call: -; clone_size: -; cdr3_aa: CASSPGSRATEAFF; cdr3_nt: TGTGCCAGCTCACCGGGGAGCAGGGCCACTGAAGCTTTCTTT
v_call: TRBV5-1; j_call: TRBJ2-1; d_call: TRBD1; clone_size: many; cdr3_aa: CASSLDRTGGLFNEQFF; cdr3_nt: TGCGCCAGCAGCTTGGACCGGACAGGGGGTCTTTTCAATGAGCAGTTCTTC
v_call: TRBV4-2; j_call: TRBJ2-2; d_call: -; clone_size: -; cdr3_aa: CASSQGVRVSGELFF; cdr3_nt: TGTGCCAGCAGCCAAGGTGTGCGGGTGAGCGGGGAGCTGTTTTTT
v_call: TRBV20-1; j_call: TRBJ1-5; d_call: -; clone_size: many; cdr3_aa: CSARTGTEQPQHF; cdr3_nt: TGCAGTGCGCGTACAGGGACTGAGCAGCCCCAGCATTTT
v_call: TRBV5-1; j_call: TRBJ2-2; d_call: TRBD1; clone_size: -; cdr3_aa: CASSIDRETGELFF; cdr3_nt: TGCGCCAGCAGCATCGACAGGGAAACCGGGGAGCTGTTTTTT
v_call: TRBV29-1; j_call: TRBJ1-2; d_call: TRBD1; clone_size: many; cdr3_aa: CSVERTGYDYGYTF; cdr3_nt: TGCAGCGTTGAACGGACAGGGTACGATTATGGCTACACCTTC
v_call: TRBV12-2; j_call: TRBJ2-1; d_call: -; clone_size: many; cdr3_aa: CASRLVWGADEQFF; cdr3_nt: TGTGCAAGTCGCTTAGTGTGGGGGGCGGATGAGCAGTTCTTC
v_call: TRBV18; j_call: TRBJ1-2; d_call: -; clone_size: medium-sized; cdr3_aa: CASSPTVWDRWEYGYTF; cdr3_nt: TGTGCCAGCTCACCGACAGTTTGGGACCGGTGGGAGTATGGCTACACCTTC
v_call: TRBV3-1; j_call: TRBJ2-1; d_call: -; clone_size: -; cdr3_aa: CASSQERWGIAYNEQFF; cdr3_nt: TGTGCCAGCAGCCAAGAAAGGTGGGGGATCGCCTACAATGAGCAGTTCTTC
v_call: TRBV10-3; j_call: TRBJ1-1; d_call: -; clone_size: many; cdr3_aa: CAISESGTEAFF; cdr3_nt: TGTGCCATCAGTGAGTCTGGAACTGAAGCTTTCTTT
v_call: TRBV29-1; j_call: TRBJ1-4; d_call: -; clone_size: many; cdr3_aa: CSVARRENEKLFF; cdr3_nt: TGCAGCGTTGCGCGCAGGGAGAATGAAAAACTGTTTTTT
v_call: TRBV2; j_call: TRBJ2-7; d_call: TRBD2; clone_size: many; cdr3_aa: CASSLSGAPGYEQYF; cdr3_nt: TGTGCCAGCAGTCTTAGCGGGGCCCCCGGGTACGAGCAGTACTTC
v_call: TRBV2; j_call: TRBJ2-5; d_call: -; clone_size: few; cdr3_aa: CASSRTEQVTQYF; cdr3_nt: TGTGCCAGCTCTAGGACGGAACAAGTGACCCAGTACTTC
v_call: TRBV7-6; j_call: TRBJ2-2; d_call: -; clone_size: many; cdr3_aa: CASSLVKGRNTGELFF; cdr3_nt: TGTGCCAGCAGCTTAGTTAAGGGCCGGAACACCGGGGAGCTGTTTTTT
v_call: TRBV30; j_call: TRBJ1-2; d_call: -; clone_size: -; cdr3_aa: CAWSIGRPTPTYGYTF; cdr3_nt: TGTGCCTGGAGTATTGGTAGACCGACACCTACCTATGGCTACACCTTC
v_call: TRBV19; j_call: TRBJ2-7; d_call: TRBD1; clone_size: -; cdr3_aa: CASSRTGGITYEQYF; cdr3_nt: TGTGCCAGTAGTAGGACAGGGGGGATTACCTACGAGCAGTACTTC
v_call: TRBV20-1; j_call: TRBJ1-5; d_call: -; clone_size: many; cdr3_aa: CSAPSKSVAGNQPQHF; cdr3_nt: TGCAGTGCTCCCAGTAAATCGGTGGCTGGCAATCAGCCCCAGCATTTT
v_call: TRBV7-1; j_call: TRBJ2-2; d_call: -; clone_size: few; cdr3_aa: CASSSIGLASTGELFF; cdr3_nt: TGTGCCAGCAGCTCCATTGGCCTAGCGAGCACCGGGGAGCTGTTTTTT
v_call: TRBV7-8; j_call: TRBJ2-7; d_call: -; clone_size: many; cdr3_aa: CASSLLDGFRDEQYF; cdr3_nt: TGTGCCAGCAGCTTATTAGACGGCTTTCGCGACGAGCAGTACTTC
v_call: TRBV2; j_call: TRBJ2-7; d_call: -; clone_size: few; cdr3_aa: CASSLYRRNSYEQYF; cdr3_nt: TGTGCCAGCTCCCTCTATAGGCGTAACTCCTACGAGCAGTACTTC
v_call: TRBV13; j_call: TRBJ2-2; d_call: -; clone_size: many; cdr3_aa: CASPGHRNTGELFF; cdr3_nt: TGTGCCAGTCCGGGACATAGGAACACCGGGGAGCTGTTTTTT